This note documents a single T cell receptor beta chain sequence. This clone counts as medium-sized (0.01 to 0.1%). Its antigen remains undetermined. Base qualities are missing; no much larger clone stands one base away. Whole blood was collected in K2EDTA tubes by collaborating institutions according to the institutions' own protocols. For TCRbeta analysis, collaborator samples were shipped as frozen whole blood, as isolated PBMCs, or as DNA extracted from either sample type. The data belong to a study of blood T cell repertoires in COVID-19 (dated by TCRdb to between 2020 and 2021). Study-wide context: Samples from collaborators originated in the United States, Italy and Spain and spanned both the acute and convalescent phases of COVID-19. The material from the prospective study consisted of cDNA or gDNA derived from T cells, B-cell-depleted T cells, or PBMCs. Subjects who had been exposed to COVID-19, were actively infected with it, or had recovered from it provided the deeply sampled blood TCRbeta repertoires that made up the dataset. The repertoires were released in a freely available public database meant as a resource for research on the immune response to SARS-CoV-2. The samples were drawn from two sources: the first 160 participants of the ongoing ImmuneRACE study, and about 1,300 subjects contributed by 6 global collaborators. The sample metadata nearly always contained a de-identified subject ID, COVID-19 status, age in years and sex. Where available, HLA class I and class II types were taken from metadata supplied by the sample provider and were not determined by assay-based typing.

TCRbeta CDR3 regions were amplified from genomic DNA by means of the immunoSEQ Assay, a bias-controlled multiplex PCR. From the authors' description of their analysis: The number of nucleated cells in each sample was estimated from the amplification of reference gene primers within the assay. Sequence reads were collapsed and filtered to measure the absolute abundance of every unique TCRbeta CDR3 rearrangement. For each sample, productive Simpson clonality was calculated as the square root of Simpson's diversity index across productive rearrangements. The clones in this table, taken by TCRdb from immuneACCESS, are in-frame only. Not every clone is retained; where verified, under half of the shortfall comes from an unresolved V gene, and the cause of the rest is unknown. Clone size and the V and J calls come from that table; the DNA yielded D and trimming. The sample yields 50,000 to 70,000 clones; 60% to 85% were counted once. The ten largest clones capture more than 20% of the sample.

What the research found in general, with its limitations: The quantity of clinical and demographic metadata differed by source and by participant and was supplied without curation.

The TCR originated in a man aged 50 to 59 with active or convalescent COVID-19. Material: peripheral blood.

CDR3 region: CASSKQGAQETQYF. The sequence in DNA is TGTGCCAGCAGCAAACAGGGGGCGCAAGAGACCCAGTACTTC. This receptor chain uses TRBV5-4 and TRBJ2-5; the central 9 bases match TRBD1. The CDR3 goes from the cysteine to the phenylalanine over 14 residues. Of the read, only the CDR3 DNA is kept; its 42 bases are in frame from base 1. CDR1 and CDR2 (SGHNT, YYREEE) derive from the germline V gene (reference sequence). Ends trimmed: V by 4 bases, J by 2 bases; bases unmatched to a gene: 3.